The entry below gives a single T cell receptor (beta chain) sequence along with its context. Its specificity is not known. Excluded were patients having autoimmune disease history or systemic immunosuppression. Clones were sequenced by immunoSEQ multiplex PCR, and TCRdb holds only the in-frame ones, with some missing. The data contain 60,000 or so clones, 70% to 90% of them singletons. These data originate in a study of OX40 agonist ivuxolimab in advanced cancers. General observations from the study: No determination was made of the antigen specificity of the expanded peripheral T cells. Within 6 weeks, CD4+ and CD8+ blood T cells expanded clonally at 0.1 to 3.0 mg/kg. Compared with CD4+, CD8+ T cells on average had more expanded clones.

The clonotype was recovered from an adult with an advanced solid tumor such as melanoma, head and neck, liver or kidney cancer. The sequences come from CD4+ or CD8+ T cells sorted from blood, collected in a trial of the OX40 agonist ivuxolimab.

The CDR3 region has the DNA TGTGCCACCAGCAGAGATCTGGGGGGGGGCAGTACTGATACGCAGTATTTT. Protein: CATSRDLGGGSTDTQYF. The chain uses TRBV15 and TRBJ2-3, with D perhaps TRBD2 (7 bases). Germline V gene sequence: CDR1 LNHNV, CDR2 YYDKDF (reference sequence). V dropped 0 bases and J dropped 6 bases, with 19 bases sitting between them. The CDR3 runs 17 residues.